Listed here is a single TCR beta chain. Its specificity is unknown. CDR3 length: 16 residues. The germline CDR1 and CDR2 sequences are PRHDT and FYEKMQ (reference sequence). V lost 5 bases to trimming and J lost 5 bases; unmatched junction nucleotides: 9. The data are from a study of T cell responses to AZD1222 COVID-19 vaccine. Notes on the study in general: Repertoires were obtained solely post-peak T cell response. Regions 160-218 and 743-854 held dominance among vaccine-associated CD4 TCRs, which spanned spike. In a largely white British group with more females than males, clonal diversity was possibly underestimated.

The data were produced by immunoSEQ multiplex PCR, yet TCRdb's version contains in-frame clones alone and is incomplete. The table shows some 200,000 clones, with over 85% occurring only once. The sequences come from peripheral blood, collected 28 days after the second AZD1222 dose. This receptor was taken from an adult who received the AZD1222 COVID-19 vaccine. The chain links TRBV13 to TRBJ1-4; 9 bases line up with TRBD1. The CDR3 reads CASSPGQDRGNEKLFF. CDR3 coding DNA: TGTGCCAGCAGCCCCGGTCAGGACAGGGGAAATGAAAAACTGTTTTTT.